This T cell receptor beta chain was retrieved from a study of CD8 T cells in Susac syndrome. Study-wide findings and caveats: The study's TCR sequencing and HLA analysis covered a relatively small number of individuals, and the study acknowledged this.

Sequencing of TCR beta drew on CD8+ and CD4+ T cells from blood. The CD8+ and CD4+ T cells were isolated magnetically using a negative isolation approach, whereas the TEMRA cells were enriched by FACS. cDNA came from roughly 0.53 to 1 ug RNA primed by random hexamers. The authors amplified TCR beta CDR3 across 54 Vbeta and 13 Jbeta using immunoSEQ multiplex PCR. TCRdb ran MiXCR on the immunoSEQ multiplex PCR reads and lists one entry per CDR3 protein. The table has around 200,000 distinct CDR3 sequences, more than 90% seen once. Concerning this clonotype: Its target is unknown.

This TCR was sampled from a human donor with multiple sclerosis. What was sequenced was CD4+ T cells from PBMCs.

The DNA for the CDR3 is TGTGCCAGCAGTTTCAGCGTGGGACACAGATATTCACCCCTCCACTTT. This codes for CASSFSVGHRYSPLHF. This chain connects TRBV28 to TRBJ1-6; TRBD1 might be the D (6 bases). Trimming removed 3 bases from V and 8 bases from J, with 17 bases in between. Per germline, CDR1 MDHEN and CDR2 SYDVKM. The CDR3 consists of 16 residues.